This TCR beta chain is drawn from a study of blood T cell repertoires in COVID-19. Study summary: Material from acute and convalescent COVID-19 was sourced from the United States, Italy and Spain. T cells, B-cell-depleted T cells, or PBMCs supplied cDNA or gDNA.

Living in 24 US areas, the participants were between roughly 18 and 90 years of age. In Cohort 3, a recovered donor had either two negative PCRs, clearance, or symptom resolution. The CDR3 length is 11 residues. Per the germline V gene, CDR1 is SQVTM and CDR2 is ANQGSEA. Trimming cost V 6 bases and J 10 bases; bases outside gene matches: 8. Assay used: immunoSEQ multiplex PCR; TCRdb lists only in-frame clones, some missing. Among 200,000 to 300,000 clones listed, around nine tenths were seen once. Input material: PBMCs or T cells enriched from blood (not recorded which). The chain is built from TRBV29-1 and TRBJ1-1, with TRBD1 identical over 7 bases. The sequence came from a woman aged 25 to 45 who had recovered from COVID-19. The CDR3 DNA is TGCAGCGTACTAGATCCAGGGGGAGCTTTCTTT. Translation gives CSVLDPGGAFF.